These 15 T cell receptor beta chains were all obtained from the same sample, sequenced in a study of blood T cell repertoires in COVID-19. Only in-frame clones appear in the TCRdb table, and some are missing; sequencing was by immunoSEQ multiplex PCR. This table holds fewer than 100,000 clones, approximately 88% found once. The material sequenced was peripheral blood. All receptors come from a human donor in a cohort sampled during active COVID-19.

The rearrangement uses TRBV28 and TRBJ2-1; no definite D call. Germline V gene lookup returns CDR1 MDHEN and CDR2 SYDVKM. There are 12 residues in the CDR3. V was cut by 3 bases and J by 9 bases, with 9 bases left in between. This chain's CDR3 is CASSFSRGEQFF. The CDR3 nucleotides are TGTGCCAGCAGTTTCAGTAGAGGTGAGCAGTTCTTC.

The chain is built from TRBV3-1 (or the pseudogene TRBV3-2) and TRBJ1-1; D is undetermined. The germline gives CDR1 LGHDT, CDR2 YNNKEL (reference sequence). CDR3 length: 13 residues. Trimming left V 5 bases short and J 1 base short, with 8 bases between. CDR3: CASSLAGNTEAFF. The CDR3 nucleotides are TGTGCCAGCAGCTTGGCTGGGAACACTGAAGCTTTCTTT.

This rearrangement joins TRBV5-4 to TRBJ2-3; D unclear. Trimming shortened V by 0 bases and J by 2 bases, and 7 bases separated the two germline ends. Germline V gives CDR1 SGHNT, CDR2 YYREEE (reference sequence). This CDR3 comprises 14 residues. CDR3 nucleotide sequence: TGTGCCAGCAGCTTGGGGTGGGCCACAGATACGCAGTATTTT. Amino acids: CASSLGWATDTQYF.

The chain carries TRBV12-3 or TRBV12-4 and TRBJ2-3; D call uncertain. The CDR3 totals 11 residues. The V end lost 7 bases, the J end lost 1 base, and 3 bases lay between the germline ends. This CDR3 is CASKRTDTQYF. CDR3 nucleotide sequence: TGTGCCAGCAAGCGCACAGATACGCAGTATTTT.

The chain carries TRBV29-1 and TRBJ2-7; perhaps TRBD1 as D (5 bases). The CDR3 is made up of 14 amino acids. With 6 bases removed from V and 3 bases from J, the gap between germline ends came to 18 bases. Germline CDR1 is SQVTM and CDR2 is ANQGSEA. CDR3 in amino acids: CSVRDIGFSYEQYF. The CDR3 nucleotides are TGCAGCGTCAGGGATATTGGGTTTAGCTACGAGCAGTACTTC.

V and J are TRBV28 and TRBJ2-7; 8 bases are a match to TRBD2. Germline CDR1 is MDHEN and CDR2 is SYDVKM. V was pared by 6 bases and J by 6 bases, with 13 bases of the junction left unmatched. The CDR3 extends over 15 amino acids. CDR3 nucleotide sequence: TGTGCCAGCAGGGGTAGCGGGGCGGGACACTTCGAGCAGTACTTC. Translating gives CASRGSGAGHFEQYF.

V is TRBV19 and J is TRBJ2-3; no firm D call. Deletions cut 1 base from V and 2 bases from J, with 4 bases between. CDR1 is LNHDA and CDR2 is SQIVND in the germline V gene (reference sequence). CDR3 length equals 13 residues. CDR3 in amino acids: CASSIVVTDTQYF. Written as DNA, the CDR3 is TGTGCCAGTAGTATAGTAGTCACAGATACGCAGTATTTT.

V and J are TRBV5-1 and TRBJ1-3; the D is unclear. The CDR3 totals 16 residues. Germline V gene sequence: CDR1 SGHRS, CDR2 YFSETQ. V lost 0 bases and J 0 bases, leaving 10 bases between the germline ends. CDR3 bases: TGCGCCAGCAGCTTGGCCGGCGGAATCTCTGGAAACACCATATATTTT. Translation: CASSLAGGISGNTIYF.

The chain employs TRBV5-1 and TRBJ1-1; D might be TRBD1 (6 bases). The germline V gene encodes CDR1 SGHRS and CDR2 YFSETQ. The CDR3 has 15 residues. Between the trimmed V and J ends, which lost 2 bases and 2 bases, there was a span of 13 bases. Here the CDR3 reads CASSLPPGTNTEAFF. As DNA, the CDR3 is TGCGCCAGCAGCTTACCCCCCGGGACAAACACTGAAGCTTTCTTT.

The chain uses TRBV6-5 and TRBJ2-5, with 7 bases fitting TRBD1. J was trimmed by 1 base and V by 2 bases; bases with no gene match: 7. The V gene's germline CDR1 is MNHEY and CDR2 SVGAGI. The CDR3 is 16 amino acids. CDR3 nucleotide sequence: TGTGCCAGCAGTTACAAGGGAACAGGGGCCCAAGAGACCCAGTACTTC. Protein: CASSYKGTGAQETQYF.

The V and J genes are TRBV24-1 and TRBJ2-1, with TRBD2 as a possible D gene (6 bases). Germline CDR1 reads KGHDR; CDR2 reads SFDVKD. This CDR3 comprises 15 residues. With 4 bases removed from V and 2 bases from J, the gap between germline ends came to 11 bases. The CDR3 DNA follows: TGTGCCACCAGTGAGGCGATAGCGGCCTACAATGAGCAGTTCTTC. Amino acids: CATSEAIAAYNEQFF.

This clone has only a few counts. The chain uses TRBV5-1 and TRBJ2-6; D is ambiguous. The V gene's germline CDR1 is SGHRS and CDR2 YFSETQ. This CDR3 region has 14 residues. V was shortened by 4 bases and J by 0 bases, with 5 bases between the two germline ends. The chain's CDR3 is CASSEFSGANVLTF. CDR3 sequence (DNA): TGCGCCAGCAGCGAGTTCTCTGGGGCCAACGTCCTGACTTTC.

This sequence joins TRBV2 and TRBJ2-7; D might be TRBD1 (5 bases). V shed 7 bases and J shed 0 bases, with 13 bases lying between them. Germline values: CDR1 SNHLY, CDR2 FYNNEI. The CDR3 is 14 amino acids. The CDR3 DNA is TGTGCCAGCAAAGGGGCTGCACACTCCTACGAGCAGTACTTC. Translated: CASKGAAHSYEQYF.

The chain links TRBV18 to TRBJ2-1, with 12 bases aligning to TRBD2. There are 16 residues in the CDR3. Germline lookup yields CDR1 KGHSH and CDR2 LQKENI. Losses at the gene ends were 5 bases for V and 7 bases for J; bases not matched to a gene: 9. CDR3 residues: CASSERLAGAGNEQFF. As DNA, the CDR3 is TGTGCCAGCTCAGAGAGACTAGCGGGAGCTGGAAATGAGCAGTTCTTC.

J is TRBJ2-2 and V is TRBV6-5; D unclear. Trimming left V 6 bases short and J 7 bases short, with 6 bases between. This CDR3 comprises 11 residues. CDR1 MNHEY and CDR2 SVGAGI come from the germline V gene. The CDR3 nucleotides read TGTGCCAGCAGGTATCGCGGGGAGCTGTTTTTT. Amino acids: CASRYRGELFF.